Presented here are 24 T cell receptor beta chains from one specimen sequenced in a study of shared clonotypes between healthy human individuals. This table comes from immunoSEQ multiplex PCR, and its TCRdb copy is limited to in-frame clones, with some not included. In the table there are some 1.4 million clones, roughly 96% of which are singletons. The material sequenced was naive CD4+ T cells sorted from blood. The subset denotes: CD45RA+ positively selected. These receptors originate from a man aged 25-40 years in good health.

This clone was detected only once. The CDR3: CASSYQGRGNEQFF. The CDR3 DNA reads TGTGCCAGCAGTTATCAGGGGCGCGGCAATGAGCAGTTCTTC. This chain uses TRBV6-5 with TRBJ2-1; maybe TRBD1 (6 bases). From germline, CDR1 is MNHEY and CDR2 SVGAGI. Trimming left V 3 bases short and J 6 bases short, with 12 bases between. This CDR3 contains 14 residues.

The chain links TRBV19 to TRBJ1-5; 8 bases align to TRBD1. J was trimmed by 0 bases and V by 8 bases; bases with no gene match: 9. The CDR3 contains 16 residues. Germline V lookup: CDR1 LNHDA, CDR2 SQIVND (reference sequence). The DNA of the CDR3 is TGTGCCAGTGGAGGACAGGGTAGTGGTAGCAATCAGCCCCAGCATTTT. Translated, it gives CASGGQGSGSNQPQHF.

This chain connects TRBV5-4 to TRBJ1-1; D is uncertain. This CDR3 contains 14 residues. V was pared by 3 bases and J by 7 bases, with 16 bases between. The germline CDR1 and CDR2 sequences are SGHNT and YYREEE (reference sequence). The CDR3 DNA follows: TGTGCCAGCAGCTCAAAAACAACCCATGATGAAGCTTTCTTT. This sequence encodes CASSSKTTHDEAFF.

This rearrangement joins TRBV11-2 to TRBJ1-5, with no clear D. Per germline, CDR1 SGHAT and CDR2 FQNNGV. The CDR3 covers 13 residues. The V gene lost 5 bases and the J gene lost 5 bases, with 10 bases spanning the gap. CDR3: CASSPQRYQPQHF. The CDR3 DNA follows: TGTGCCAGCAGCCCCCAACGGTATCAGCCCCAGCATTTT.

The V gene is TRBV28, the J gene TRBJ1-2, with D possibly being TRBD1 (5 bases). Germline V gene lookup returns CDR1 MDHEN and CDR2 SYDVKM. The V gene lost 3 bases and the J gene lost 1 base, with 12 bases spanning the gap. CDR3 size: 15 residues. CDR3 DNA sequence: TGTGCCAGCAGTTTGCCCACGACAGTTAACTATGGCTACACCTTC. It specifies CASSLPTTVNYGYTF.

The chain links TRBV2 to TRBJ1-5, with D perhaps TRBD1 (6 bases). Trimming shortened V by 7 bases and J by 0 bases, and 16 bases separated the two germline ends. This CDR3 is 16 amino acids long. The germline V gene encodes CDR1 SNHLY and CDR2 FYNNEI. CDR3 coding DNA: TGTGCCAGCACTAGACTCGGGGGGGCTAGCAATCAGCCCCAGCATTTT. It encodes CASTRLGGASNQPQHF.

In regard to this clone: The sample holds other DNA sequences that translate to the same CDR3. The V gene is TRBV18, the J gene TRBJ2-7, with 8 bases aligning to TRBD1. The CDR3 sequence is 15 residues long. Germline V lookup: CDR1 KGHSH, CDR2 LQKENI. Losses at the gene ends were 2 bases for V and 2 bases for J; bases not matched to a gene: 5. CDR3 coding DNA: TGTGCCAGCTCACCATTAGGGACAGGTACCTACGAGCAGTACTTC. Protein: CASSPLGTGTYEQYF.

V and J are TRBV11-2 and TRBJ2-2, with a weak D call TRBD2 (5 bases). The CDR3 runs 17 residues. Germline V gene lookup returns CDR1 SGHAT and CDR2 FQNNGV. V lost 1 base and J lost 4, with 16 bases in between. The CDR3 nucleotides read TGTGCCAGCAGCTTAGGGCGCGGTCGGGGTGGCACCGGGGAGCTGTTTTTT. The encoded protein is CASSLGRGRGGTGELFF.

The rearrangement joins TRBV15 to TRBJ2-7; tentatively, D is TRBD1 or TRBD2 (9 bases each). Germline assignment: CDR1 LNHNV and CDR2 YYDKDF (reference sequence). The CDR3 covers 19 residues. V was shortened by 0 bases and J by 8 bases, with 29 bases between the two germline ends. CDR3 sequence: CATSRDLDRGPSGTGKQYF. CDR3 DNA: TGTGCCACCAGCAGAGATCTGGACAGGGGTCCTAGCGGGACCGGGAAGCAGTACTTC.

The table lists this clone with a count of one. The chain is built from TRBV4-3 and TRBJ2-7; 7 bases align to TRBD2. The CDR3 sequence is 14 residues long. V trimming: 1 base; J trimming: 4 bases; junction bases outside the gene matches: 4. From germline, CDR1 is LGHNA and CDR2 YSLEER. CDR3 region: CASSQAPGGYEQYF. CDR3 bases: TGCGCCAGCAGCCAAGCCCCGGGAGGATACGAGCAGTACTTC.

The rearrangement joins TRBV5-1 to TRBJ2-4, with 10 bases that match TRBD1. This CDR3 has 12 amino acids. The V gene's germline CDR1 is SGHRS and CDR2 YFSETQ. Trimming cost V 0 bases and J 15 bases; bases outside gene matches: 3. The CDR3 region is CASSLGQGARYF. DNA of the CDR3: TGCGCCAGCAGCTTGGGACAGGGGGCGCGGTACTTC.

The chain joins TRBV7-8 to TRBJ1-4; no clear D. V lost 1 base to trimming and J lost 3 bases, with 18 bases between them. Looked up from germline, CDR1 is SGHVS and CDR2 is FQNEAQ. This CDR3 contains 18 residues. CDR3 residues: CASSLVAVLRAANEKLFF. The CDR3 DNA is TGTGCCAGCAGCTTAGTAGCGGTACTACGGGCCGCTAATGAAAAACTGTTTTTT.

V and J are TRBV21-1 and TRBJ2-3; TRBD2, the D gene given by the table, was not confirmed from the DNA. TRBV21-1 is recorded as a pseudogene. This CDR3 comprises 22 residues. This CDR3 reads CASRLRDRGRLAGGGSTDTQYF. The DNA for the CDR3 is TGTGCCAGCCGACTCCGGGACAGGGGGAGACTAGCGGGAGGCGGTAGCACAGATACGCAGTATTTT.

The chain links TRBV6-4 to TRBJ2-3; possibly TRBD1 for D (6 bases). This CDR3 contains 17 residues. Germline values: CDR1 MRHNA, CDR2 SNTAGT. Trimming left V 5 bases short and J 0 bases short, with 18 bases between. The CDR3 bases are TGTGCCAGCAGTCGAGCTGGGGGCGATTTTAGCACAGATACGCAGTATTTT. It specifies CASSRAGGDFSTDTQYF.

This chain connects TRBV14 to TRBJ1-4, with D unclear. From germline, CDR1 is SGHDN and CDR2 FVKESK. V was cut by 1 base and J by 5 bases, with 8 bases left in between. The CDR3 is made up of 14 amino acids. The CDR3 sequence is CASSQGTENEKLFF. In DNA, the CDR3 is TGTGCCAGCAGCCAAGGGACTGAGAATGAAAAACTGTTTTTT. The full variable domain, completed using reference TRBV14 and TRBJ1-4, is EAGVTQFPSHSVIEKGQTVTLRCDPISGHDNLYWYRRVMGKEIKFLLHFVKESKQDESGMPNNRFLAERTGGTYSTLKVQPAELEDSGVYFCASSQGTENEKLFFGSGTQLSVL.

This clone is a singleton in its sample. The CDR3 DNA sequence: TGTGCCAGTACGCCTTGGGACAGGGGTTATGGCTACACCTTC. It codes for CASTPWDRGYGYTF. The chain links TRBV19 to TRBJ1-2, with 10 bases matching TRBD1. The junction had 7 bases not matched to a gene; V was cut back by 7 bases and J by 5 bases. This CDR3 has 14 amino acids. The germline CDR1 and CDR2 sequences are LNHDA and SQIVND (reference sequence).

This clone is a singleton in its sample. This chain connects TRBV5-1 to TRBJ2-3, with a tentative D call TRBD2 (6 bases). Germline V gives CDR1 SGHRS, CDR2 YFSETQ. The CDR3 extends over 16 amino acids. Deletions cut 0 bases from V and 1 base from J, with 12 bases between. CDR3 sequence reads: CASSLGSGVGTDTQYF. The CDR3 DNA reads as TGCGCCAGCAGCTTGGGTTCGGGAGTGGGCACAGATACGCAGTATTTT.

The V and J genes are TRBV19 and TRBJ2-1, with 11 bases identical to TRBD2. There are 16 residues in the CDR3. CDR1 is LNHDA and CDR2 is SQIVND in the germline V gene (reference sequence). V dropped 6 bases and J dropped 3; count of bases not matched to a gene: 7. CDR3 sequence (DNA): TGTGCCAGTAGCAAAGCCCTAGCGGGGGGCTACAATGAGCAGTTCTTC. Amino acid sequence: CASSKALAGGYNEQFF.

The chain couples TRBV30 to TRBJ1-2; D gene unclear. CDR1 GTSNPN and CDR2 SVGIG come from the germline V gene (reference sequence). The CDR3 is 13 residues long. V was cut by 1 base and J by 5 bases, with 11 bases left in between. CDR3 coding DNA: TGTGCCTGGAGTGGAGGTTTGGGGTATGGCTACACCTTC. This encodes CAWSGGLGYGYTF.

V is TRBV29-1 and J is TRBJ2-3; D uncertain. Germline V CDR1 and CDR2: SQVTM, ANQGSEA. CDR3 length: 11 amino acids. V was pared by 4 bases and J by 5 bases, with 7 bases between. The CDR3 DNA follows: TGCAGCGTTGGTAGTGGAGATACGCAGTATTTT. This encodes CSVGSGDTQYF.

The chain employs TRBV5-6 and TRBJ2-5; TRBD2 aligns across 11 bases. This CDR3 is built from 16 residues. The ends lost 4 bases at V and 5 bases at J; junction bases unmatched: 10. The germline gives CDR1 SGHDT, CDR2 YYEEEE. The CDR3 DNA follows: TGTGCCAGCAGCCCTCCTACTAGCGGGAGATTTGAGACCCAGTACTTC. Amino acids: CASSPPTSGRFETQYF.

For this clone: Additional DNA sequences in this sample encode the identical CDR3. The V call is TRBV2, the J call TRBJ2-5; D is undetermined. Per the germline V gene, CDR1 is SNHLY and CDR2 is FYNNEI. The CDR3 spans 12 residues. The V gene lost 4 bases and the J gene lost 3 bases, with 6 bases spanning the gap. The CDR3 bases are TGTGCCAGCAGTGGACAAGAAGAGACCCAGTACTTC. Protein: CASSGQEETQYF.

The genes are TRBV7-9 and TRBJ2-1, with TRBD2 matching 12 bases. CDR1 is SEHNR, CDR2 FQNEAQ, per germline (reference sequence). There are 15 residues in the CDR3. The junction had 7 bases not matched to a gene; V was cut back by 6 bases and J by 7 bases. The CDR3 coding sequence is TGTGCCAGCAGAGCTAGCGGGAGGGCTCCAAATGAGCAGTTCTTC. It translates to CASRASGRAPNEQFF. The whole variable domain, remainder taken from reference TRBV7-9 and TRBJ2-1, is DTGVSQNPRHKITKRGQNVTFRCDPISEHNRLYWYRQTLGQGPEFLTYFQNEAQLEKSRLLSDRFSAERPKGSFSTLEIQRTEQGDSAMYLCASRASGRAPNEQFFGPGTRLTVL.

V is TRBV7-9 and J is TRBJ2-5; the D call may be TRBD1 or TRBD2 (6 bases each). The germline V and J ends were trimmed by 1 base and 2 bases, with 11 bases remaining between them. The CDR3 has 15 residues. Germline lookup yields CDR1 SEHNR and CDR2 FQNEAQ (reference sequence). CDR3 sequence: CASSLGGARQETQYF. DNA of the CDR3: TGTGCCAGCAGCTTAGGGGGGGCGAGGCAAGAGACCCAGTACTTC.